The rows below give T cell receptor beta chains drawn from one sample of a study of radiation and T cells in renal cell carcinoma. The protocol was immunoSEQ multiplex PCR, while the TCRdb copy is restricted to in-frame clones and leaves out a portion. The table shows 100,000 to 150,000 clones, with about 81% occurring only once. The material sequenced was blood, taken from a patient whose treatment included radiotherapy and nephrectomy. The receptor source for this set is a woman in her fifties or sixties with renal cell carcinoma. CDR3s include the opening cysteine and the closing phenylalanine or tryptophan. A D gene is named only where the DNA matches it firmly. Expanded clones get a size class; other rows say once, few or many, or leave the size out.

CDR3 DNA: TGCAGCGTTGGGTCTCGGACAGGGGGCAGATCTGAAGCTTTCTTT
CDR3 protein: CSVGSRTGGRSEAFF
D gene: TRBD1
V gene: TRBV29-1
clone size: NA
J gene: TRBJ1-1

CDR3 DNA: TGTGCCAGCCAGCAATCCTACGAGCAGTACTTC
CDR3 protein: CASQQSYEQYF
D gene: NA
V gene: TRBV6-1
clone size: NA
J gene: TRBJ2-7

CDR3 DNA: TGTGCCAGCAGTTTAGTGAACACTGAAGCTTTCTTT
CDR3 protein: CASSLVNTEAFF
D gene: NA
V gene: TRBV28
clone size: NA
J gene: TRBJ1-1

CDR3 DNA: TGTGCCAGCAGCTTACTCTTTACCGGGGCCAACGTCCTGACTTTC
CDR3 protein: CASSLLFTGANVLTF
D gene: NA
V gene: TRBV7-2
clone size: NA
J gene: TRBJ2-6

CDR3 DNA: TGTGCCAGCAGCTTGGCAGGGTGGCACGAGACCCAGTACTTC
CDR3 protein: CASSLAGWHETQYF
D gene: NA
V gene: TRBV5-6
clone size: NA
J gene: TRBJ2-5

CDR3 DNA: TGTGCCAGCAGCGTAGGGCGATACGAGGCCGGGGAGCTGTTTTTT
CDR3 protein: CASSVGRYEAGELFF
D gene: NA
V gene: TRBV9
clone size: NA
J gene: TRBJ2-2

CDR3 DNA: TGCGCCAGCAGCCCCTTATTTTCTTCGGGACAGGGGTTTGGAAACACCATATATTTT
CDR3 protein: CASSPLFSSGQGFGNTIYF
D gene: TRBD1
V gene: TRBV4-1
clone size: few
J gene: TRBJ1-3

CDR3 DNA: TGTGCCAGTAGTATAGGAAGATGGGGGCAAAACGCGAACACCGGGGAGCTGTTTTTT
CDR3 protein: CASSIGRWGQNANTGELFF
D gene: NA
V gene: TRBV19
clone size: NA
J gene: TRBJ2-2

CDR3 DNA: TGTGCCTGGAGTGTAACAACTAGCGGGAGCTCAGAGACCCAGTACTTC
CDR3 protein: CAWSVTTSGSSETQYF
D gene: TRBD2
V gene: TRBV30
clone size: NA
J gene: TRBJ2-5

CDR3 DNA: TGTGCCAGCAGTTCCGACAGGGGGATCTCCTACGAGCAGTACTTC
CDR3 protein: CASSSDRGISYEQYF
D gene: TRBD1
V gene: TRBV6-6
clone size: NA
J gene: TRBJ2-7

CDR3 DNA: TGTGCCAGCAGCTTCACCGGGACAGGGTCCCACGAGCAGTACTTC
CDR3 protein: CASSFTGTGSHEQYF
D gene: TRBD1
V gene: TRBV7-2
clone size: NA
J gene: TRBJ2-7

CDR3 DNA: TGTGCCAGCAGTTTAGGGGCGGGATTAGGAGAGACCCAGTACTTC
CDR3 protein: CASSLGAGLGETQYF
D gene: NA
V gene: TRBV5-6
clone size: NA
J gene: TRBJ2-5

CDR3 DNA: TGTGCCAGCAGTTACTCCAATGAGCAGTTCTTC
CDR3 protein: CASSYSNEQFF
D gene: NA
V gene: TRBV6-5
clone size: NA
J gene: TRBJ2-1

CDR3 DNA: TGTGCTAGCAGCTTAAAGCCTAGCGGGAGCGGCGAGCAGTTCTTC
CDR3 protein: CASSLKPSGSGEQFF
D gene: TRBD2
V gene: TRBV7-7
clone size: NA
J gene: TRBJ2-1

CDR3 DNA: TGTGCCAGCAGCTTAGGAGGATACCTGGGGGATGAAAAACTGTTTTTT
CDR3 protein: CASSLGGYLGDEKLFF
D gene: NA
V gene: TRBV7-9
clone size: NA
J gene: TRBJ1-4

CDR3 DNA: TGTGCCAGCTCAAACGCGGCAGGGAATCAGCCCCAGCATTTT
CDR3 protein: CASSNAAGNQPQHF
D gene: NA
V gene: TRBV18
clone size: NA
J gene: TRBJ1-5

CDR3 DNA: TGTGCCAGTAAAACAGGGGTTGGGATGAACACTGAAGCTTTCTTT
CDR3 protein: CASKTGVGMNTEAFF
D gene: TRBD1
V gene: TRBV19
clone size: once
J gene: TRBJ1-1

CDR3 DNA: TGTGCCAGCAGTGATGCTACCGGGACCGGTAGTCGCTACACCTTC
CDR3 protein: CASSDATGTGSRYTF
D gene: NA
V gene: TRBV2
clone size: NA
J gene: TRBJ1-2

CDR3 DNA: TGCAGTCCCAGGGGGGGCAACGAGCAGTACTTC
CDR3 protein: CSPRGGNEQYF
D gene: NA
V gene: TRBV20-1
clone size: NA
J gene: TRBJ2-7

CDR3 DNA: TGCGCCAGCAGCTTTCGAACAGGGGTTGTCGCTGAAGCTTTCTTT
CDR3 protein: CASSFRTGVVAEAFF
D gene: TRBD1
V gene: TRBV4-1
clone size: NA
J gene: TRBJ1-1

CDR3 DNA: TGCGCCAGCAGCTCCACAGGGGTGGGCTACACCTTC
CDR3 protein: CASSSTGVGYTF
D gene: TRBD1
V gene: TRBV5-1
clone size: NA
J gene: TRBJ1-2

CDR3 DNA: TGTGCCAGCAGTTTTAGCATGACGGACAATGAGCAGTTCTTC
CDR3 protein: CASSFSMTDNEQFF
D gene: NA
V gene: TRBV27
clone size: once
J gene: TRBJ2-1

CDR3 DNA: TGCAGCGTTACACCACAAGGAGCCTACGAGCAGTACTTC
CDR3 protein: CSVTPQGAYEQYF
D gene: NA
V gene: TRBV29-1
clone size: few
J gene: TRBJ2-7

CDR3 DNA: TGCAGTGCTAGAGATCCTCGGGGCTACACCTTC
CDR3 protein: CSARDPRGYTF
D gene: NA
V gene: TRBV20-1
clone size: NA
J gene: TRBJ1-2

CDR3 DNA: TGCGCCAGCAGCTTAGGGGGCAGAACAGATACGCAGTATTTT
CDR3 protein: CASSLGGRTDTQYF
D gene: TRBD1
V gene: TRBV5-1
clone size: NA
J gene: TRBJ2-3

CDR3 DNA: TGTGCCAGCAGAGACGACAGGGGACCTTCCTACGAGCAGTACTTC
CDR3 protein: CASRDDRGPSYEQYF
D gene: TRBD1
V gene: TRBV6-1
clone size: NA
J gene: TRBJ2-7

CDR3 DNA: TGTGCCTGGAGTAGCAATTTCGGGGTTCACTACTACGAGCAGTACTTC
CDR3 protein: CAWSSNFGVHYYEQYF
D gene: NA
V gene: TRBV30
clone size: NA
J gene: TRBJ2-7

CDR3 DNA: TGCAGCGTAAGGGACAAGATCTACGAGCAGTACTTC
CDR3 protein: CSVRDKIYEQYF
D gene: NA
V gene: TRBV29-1
clone size: NA
J gene: TRBJ2-7

CDR3 DNA: TGTGCCAGCAGCCCCAGGGATTCCTTTTATGGCTACACCTTC
CDR3 protein: CASSPRDSFYGYTF
D gene: NA
V gene: TRBV2
clone size: NA
J gene: TRBJ1-2